This is a list of T cell receptor beta chains from one sample in a study of lymphopenia after photon versus proton radiotherapy. Method: immunoSEQ multiplex PCR; TCRdb's copy keeps in-frame clones and lacks some. There are approximately 170,000 clones in the sample; around nine tenths occur only once, and approximately 4.8% lies in the top ten. The material sequenced was peripheral blood, taken from a patient treated with photon-based radiotherapy. These receptors were collected from a man over 45 with gastric cancer. CDR3s include the opening cysteine and the closing phenylalanine or tryptophan. Each record gives: clone size, D gene, J gene, V gene, CDR3 DNA, CDR3 protein. D genes are given only for firm matches. Clone size is not always given. Where it is, it says once, few, many or a class for expanded clones.

- TRBD1 TRBJ1-2 TRBV6-5 TGTGCCAGCAGCAGTTGGGACAGTGGCTACACCTTC CASSSWDSGYTF
- - TRBJ1-5 TRBV7-2 TGTGCCAGCAGCTTAGTACGGGGTGACAATCAGCCCCAGCATTTT CASSLVRGDNQPQHF
- - TRBJ1-5 TRBV11-2 TGTGCCAGCAGCTTAGACAGAAGCAATCAGCCCCAGCATTTT CASSLDRSNQPQHF
- - TRBJ1-1 TRBV6-5 TGTGCCAGCAGTTACCGGCGAGGGGACACTGAAGCTTTCTTT CASSYRRGDTEAFF
- - TRBJ1-1 TRBV5-8 TGTGCCAGCAGCCTCTGGAGCGACATGAACACTGAAGCTTTCTTT CASSLWSDMNTEAFF
- - TRBJ1-2 TRBV10-3 TGTGCCATCAGTGAGGGAGTAGGGGAGGATGGCTACACCTTC CAISEGVGEDGYTF
once - TRBJ2-3 TRBV29-1 TGCAGCGTTGAGGGGCAGAAGGGCGCAGATACGCAGTATTTT CSVEGQKGADTQYF
- - TRBJ2-7 TRBV27 TGTGCCAGCAGTTTGGGGGCGCCCGTCAAATACGAGCAGTACTTC CASSLGAPVKYEQYF
- TRBD2 TRBJ2-2 TRBV19 TGTGCCAGTAGTTCCCGCGGGGGGCCGAACACCGGGGAGCTGTTTTTT CASSSRGGPNTGELFF
- - TRBJ1-2 TRBV5-1 TGCGCCAGCAGCTTGGCCCTACAGGCGAGAGGCTACACCTTC CASSLALQARGYTF
- - TRBJ2-1 TRBV7-3 TGTGCCAGCAGCTTAGATCCCGCCTACAATGAGCAGTTCTTC CASSLDPAYNEQFF
- TRBD1 TRBJ2-5 TRBV30 TGTGCCTGGGGACAGGGAAAACTCCAAGAGACCCAGTACTTC CAWGQGKLQETQYF
few - TRBJ1-5 TRBV5-1 TGCGCCAGCAGCTTGGAGGGAAACAATCAGCCCCAGCATTTT CASSLEGNNQPQHF
- TRBD1 TRBJ2-2 TRBV6-6 TGTGCCAGCAGTATATACAGGGGGCCCAACACCGGGGAGCTGTTTTTT CASSIYRGPNTGELFF
once TRBD1 TRBJ2-7 TRBV29-1 TGCAGCGTTCTGGACAGGGGTGGCTACGAGCAGTACTTC CSVLDRGGYEQYF
once TRBD1 TRBJ2-6 TRBV7-9 TGTGCCAGCACACCGGGACAGGCCAGCTCTGGGGCCAACGTCCTGACTTTC CASTPGQASSGANVLTF
- - TRBJ1-5 TRBV7-2 TGTGCCAGCAGCTTAGAGGTGTGGAATCAGCCCCAGCATTTT CASSLEVWNQPQHF
- TRBD2 TRBJ2-2 TRBV2 TGTGCCAGCAGGCAGCGGGAGGCCGGGGAGCTGTTTTTT CASRQREAGELFF
- TRBD2 TRBJ2-1 TRBV7-2 TGTGCCAGCAGCTTAGACGCTAGCGGGGGACGACTGTTCTTC CASSLDASGGRLFF
once TRBD2 TRBJ2-7 TRBV5-4 TGTGCCAGCCTCGGACTAGCGGAAGGGGGGTACGAGCAGTACTTC CASLGLAEGGYEQYF
- TRBD1 TRBJ1-1 TRBV7-9 TGTGCCAGCAGCCAATACCAGGGGGACACTGAAGCTTTCTTT CASSQYQGDTEAFF
- - TRBJ2-7 TRBV27 TGTGCCAGCAGTGTCCCCAGGGCCCCCTACGAGCAGTACTTC CASSVPRAPYEQYF
- - TRBJ2-1 TRBV18 TGTGCCAGCTCACCGAGGACTGTGGGGAATGAGCAGTTCTTC CASSPRTVGNEQFF
- - TRBJ1-1 TRBV14 TGTGCCAGCTCTAGGGATTTGAACACTGAAGCTTTCTTT CASSRDLNTEAFF
once - TRBJ2-3 TRBV5-6 TGTGCCAGCAGCTTGGTCGCTATCGAGTGGGTATCTAGCACAGATACGCAGTATTTT CASSLVAIEWVSSTDTQYF
- - TRBJ2-5 TRBV27 TGTGCCAGCAGTTTACGGCAGGTAGACAAGACCACCCAGTACTTC CASSLRQVDKTTQYF
- - TRBJ2-4 TRBV29-1 TGCAGCATCAGGGTTGCCAAAAACATTCAGTACTTC CSIRVAKNIQYF
once - TRBJ2-4 TRBV5-1 TGCGCCAGCAGCTTGGAAGTAGGGGTGGCCAAAAACATTCAGTACTTC CASSLEVGVAKNIQYF
- - TRBJ1-5 TRBV29-1 TGCAGCCCCGGGAACAATAGCAATCAGCCCCAGCATTTT CSPGNNSNQPQHF
- TRBD1 TRBJ2-7 TRBV6-5 TGTGCCAGCAGCGTCTTCGGGACAGGCGGAACCGAGCAGTACTTC CASSVFGTGGTEQYF
- TRBD1 TRBJ2-5 TRBV6-1 TGTGCCAGCAGTATAACAGGGGGCGCGTGGGAGACCCAGTACTTC CASSITGGAWETQYF
- TRBD2 TRBJ2-3 TRBV4-1 TGCGCCAGCAGCCAAGAATTAGCGGGAAGGAAGGAAACAGATACGCAGTATTTT CASSQELAGRKETDTQYF
- TRBD1 TRBJ2-1 TRBV6-1 TGTGCCAGCAGTGCAGGGACAGGGGGATACGATGAGCAGTTCTTC CASSAGTGGYDEQFF
- - TRBJ2-1 TRBV4-2 TGTGCCAGCAGCCAAGATAGGCTAGACAATGAGCAGTTCTTC CASSQDRLDNEQFF
- TRBD2 TRBJ2-3 TRBV28 TGTGCCAGCAGTCTGACTAGCCTAACGCAGTATTTT CASSLTSLTQYF
once TRBD2 TRBJ2-7 TRBV11-2 TGTGCCAGCAGCTTAGATTACGGGGGGTTGGCCTACGAGCAGTACTTC CASSLDYGGLAYEQYF
- - TRBJ2-6 TRBV28 TGTGCCAGCAGTTTGCCCCTAAGGGGGAACGTCCTGACTTTC CASSLPLRGNVLTF
- TRBD1 TRBJ2-3 TRBV6-5 TGTGCCAGCAGTTACTCCGGGACAGGGGCGGGAAATACGCAGTATTTT CASSYSGTGAGNTQYF
- TRBD1 TRBJ2-5 TRBV5-1 TGCGCCAGCAGCTCGATGACAGGGGATAGAGAGACCCAGTACTTC CASSSMTGDRETQYF
- - TRBJ2-7 TRBV5-1 TGCGCCAGCAGCTTGGGCACTAGTGTCGGCGAGCAGTACTTC CASSLGTSVGEQYF
few TRBD1 TRBJ1-2 TRBV7-9 TGTGCCAGCAGCTCCGGGACAGCCTATGGCTACACCTTC CASSSGTAYGYTF
- TRBD1 TRBJ1-2 TRBV27 TGTGCCAGCAGTTTAACAGGGGATATTGGCTACACCTTC CASSLTGDIGYTF
- - TRBJ2-3 TRBV7-9 TGTGCCAGCAGCCTAGGGACTTCCCCAGATACGCAGTATTTT CASSLGTSPDTQYF
once TRBD2 TRBJ2-7 TRBV6-5 TGTGCCAGCAGCTCAAGCGGGAGCTACGAGCAGTACTTC CASSSSGSYEQYF
- - TRBJ2-2 TRBV11-2 TGTGCCAGCAGCTTAGCCAGCGGGTACGGCACCGGGGAGCTGTTTTTT CASSLASGYGTGELFF
- - TRBJ2-6 TRBV19 TGTGCCAGTGGTGTTGGGGCCAACGTCCTGACTTTC CASGVGANVLTF
- - TRBJ2-7 TRBV6-1 TGTGCCAGCAGTGATTCCACGCCTCCGTACGAGCAGTACTTC CASSDSTPPYEQYF
- TRBD1 TRBJ2-7 TRBV5-5 TGTGCCAGCAGACCCAGTTTGCAGGGGGCCCCCTACGAGCAGTACTTC CASRPSLQGAPYEQYF
once TRBD1 TRBJ1-4 TRBV7-9 TGTGCCAGCAGCTTAGTGGACAGGGTAGGAGAAAAACTGTTTTTT CASSLVDRVGEKLFF
few TRBD1 TRBJ2-7 TRBV6-1 TGTGCCAGCAGTGTTAACAGGGGGCCGTACGAGCAGTACTTC CASSVNRGPYEQYF
- - TRBJ1-4 TRBV11-2 TGTGCCAGCAGCCCTATGGGGGGGGCGCCCGAAAAACTGTTTTTT CASSPMGGAPEKLFF
few TRBD2 TRBJ2-7 TRBV27 TGTGCCAGCAGGGCTGACTGGGGGGGTACCTACGAGCAGTACTTC CASRADWGGTYEQYF
- - TRBJ2-3 TRBV5-1 TGCGCCAGCAGAAATGCTTACAGGCGGCAGAGCACAGATACGCAGTATTTT CASRNAYRRQSTDTQYF
- TRBD1 TRBJ1-1 TRBV11-2 TGTGCCAGCAGCTTAGGAAAGGGACAGGGTGGCACTGAAGCTTTCTTT CASSLGKGQGGTEAFF